This TCR beta chain was observed in a study of OX40 agonist ivuxolimab in advanced cancers. In terms of the full investigation: Ivuxolimab, which targeted the costimulatory receptor OX40 (CD134), was an agonistic, fully human IgG2 monoclonal antibody. Intravenous ivuxolimab was administered to patients every 2 weeks at six dose levels: 0.01, 0.1, 0.3, 1.5, 3 and 10 mg/kg. Of the 50 or so patients in dose escalation, 19 had hepatocellular carcinoma, some 15 had melanoma, 9 had renal cell carcinoma and 9 had head and neck cancer. In the dose-escalation cohort, approximately 80% of patients were male, and the mean age was roughly 60 years with a range of about 20 to 79. Patients were allowed to have had prior anti-PD-1, anti-PD-L1 or anti-CTLA-4 therapy, and approximately 40% of the dose-escalation patients had been treated with checkpoint inhibitors. Partial responses were achieved by three dose-escalation patients, of whom one had hepatocellular carcinoma and two had cutaneous melanoma. The point of sequencing TCRbeta in the periphery was to test whether ivuxolimab changed TCR sequence diversity and drove clonal T-cell expansion. The paper describes the monotherapy dose-escalation part (N of about 54 patients) of the phase I trial of ivuxolimab. Findings and caveats that apply to the study as a whole: The antigen specificity of the peripheral T cells that underwent clonal expansion was not determined. Low levels of normalized T-cell clonal expansion were also seen in some nonresponding patients. After ivuxolimab, CD8+ T cells had more expanded clones than CD4+ T cells on average. At doses from 0.1 to 3.0 mg/kg, clonal expansion was seen in both CD4+ and CD8+ blood T cells between baseline and week 6. In the 0.1-3.0 mg/kg groups, partial responders had among the lowest normalized peripheral clonal expansion, particularly in CD8+ T cells.

For sequencing of the TCRbeta CDR3 region, genomic DNA was extracted from the sorted cells. The immunoSEQ Assay was used to sequence the TCRbeta CDR3 regions. Imported from immuneACCESS, the table was reduced by TCRdb to in-frame sequences with V and J called. These copies leave out some clones; in studies compared against another copy, an unresolved V gene accounts for under half, and the cause of the remainder is not known. Here the sample has some 90,000 clones; about 90% occur a single time. The ten top clones hold about 4% of the sample. The germline V gene (reference sequence) provides CDR1 LNHDA and CDR2 SQIVND. CDR3 length: 15 amino acids, cysteine to phenylalanine. The sequence is cut down to CDR3 DNA, 45 bases in frame from base 1. The V end loses 7 bases and the J end loses 5 bases, and a stretch of 20 bases separates them. The trial excluded patients who had a history of autoimmune disease or were on systemic immunosuppression. Peripheral blood for TCR sequencing was collected from all dose cohorts at baseline, on cycle 4 day 1, and on cycle 7 day 1. The samples were drawn from a first-in-human, open-label, multicenter phase I dose-escalation trial of ivuxolimab. Adults with locally advanced or metastatic melanoma, renal cell, hepatocellular, or head and neck squamous cell carcinoma were enrolled in the trial. Before TCR sequencing, CD4+ T cells and CD8+ T cells were sorted from peripheral blood as separate populations.

For this clone: Which antigen it targets is not known. No much larger clonotype is one base removed from it; base qualities were not supplied.

Recombination joined TRBV19 with TRBJ1-1, and perhaps TRBD1 as D gene, on 6 matching bases. The input for sequencing was CD4+ or CD8+ T cells sorted from blood, taken in a trial of the OX40 agonist ivuxolimab. The TCR comes from an adult with an advanced solid tumor such as melanoma, head and neck, liver or kidney cancer. In nucleotides, the sequence is TGTGCCAGTAAAAACTCGGGGACAAAGGGAACTGAAGCTTTCTTT. This sequence encodes CASKNSGTKGTEAFF.